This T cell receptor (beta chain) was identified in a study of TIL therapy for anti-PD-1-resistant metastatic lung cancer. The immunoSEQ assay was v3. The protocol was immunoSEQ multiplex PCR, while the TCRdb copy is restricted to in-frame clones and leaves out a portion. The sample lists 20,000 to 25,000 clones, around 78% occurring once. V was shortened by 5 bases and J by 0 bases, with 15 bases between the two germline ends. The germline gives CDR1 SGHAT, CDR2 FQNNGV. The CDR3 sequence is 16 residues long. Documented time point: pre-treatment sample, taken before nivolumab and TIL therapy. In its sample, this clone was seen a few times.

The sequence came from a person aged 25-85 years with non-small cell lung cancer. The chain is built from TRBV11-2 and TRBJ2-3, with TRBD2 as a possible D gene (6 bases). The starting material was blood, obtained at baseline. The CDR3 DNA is TGTGCCAGCAGCCTCGGACTATTCTCTAGCACAGATACGCAGTATTTT. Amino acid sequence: CASSLGLFSSTDTQYF.